Listed here are 21 T cell receptor beta chains from one sample, sequenced in a study of multiple sclerosis patients with progressive multifocal leukoencephalopathy. Here immunoSEQ multiplex PCR was the method, and the copy in TCRdb shows in-frame clones only, minus some. This sample has fewer than 40,000 clones, with about 90% found just once. Indicated time point: time of PML onset. The sequencing used PBMCs, collected from a patient treated with natalizumab. These receptors came from a human donor with progressive multifocal leukoencephalopathy.

V usage is TRBV7-7 and J usage is TRBJ2-1; D call uncertain. Germline V gene data show CDR1 as SSHAT and CDR2 as FNYEAQ (reference sequence). The CDR3 extends over 16 amino acids. The V end was cut by 5 bases, the J end by 0 bases, with 14 bases between. Here the CDR3 DNA reads TGTGCCAGCAGCCCCGCCGGGCCGAGCTCCTACAATGAGCAGTTCTTC. The encoded protein is CASSPAGPSSYNEQFF.

The rearrangement joins TRBV2 to TRBJ2-1, with 9 bases matching TRBD1. V shed 6 bases and J 14 bases; nucleotides not matched to a gene: 5. Germline values: CDR1 SNHLY, CDR2 FYNNEI. This CDR3 is built from 11 residues. The CDR3 region has the DNA TGTGCCAGCAGCCGGACAGGGGATGAGTTCTTC. Translating gives CASSRTGDEFF.

The chain employs TRBV28 and TRBJ1-5; a possible D gene is TRBD1 (5 bases). Germline values: CDR1 MDHEN, CDR2 SYDVKM. V was clipped by 6 bases and J by 11 bases, with 14 bases between them. CDR3 length equals 12 residues. CDR3 loop: CASRLDRTAQHF. CDR3 nucleotide sequence: TGTGCCAGCAGGCTCGACAGAACGGCCCAGCATTTT.

This clone was detected a few times. The chain joins TRBV4-1 to TRBJ1-1, with D hard to call. The CDR3 covers 13 residues. The V gene lost 0 bases and the J gene lost 2 bases, with 4 bases spanning the gap. The germline V gene encodes CDR1 MGHRA and CDR2 YSYEKL. The CDR3 coding sequence is TGCGCCAGCAGCCAAGAGCTCAACACTGAAGCTTTCTTT. Encoded protein: CASSQELNTEAFF.

The gene calls are TRBV7-2 and TRBJ2-6; D gene unclear. Germline CDR1 SGHTA, CDR2 FQGNSA. Trimming took 1 base from V and 2 from J, leaving 12 bases between them. The CDR3 runs 17 residues. In DNA, the CDR3 is TGTGCCAGCAGCTTAGAATCCGGATCCCCTGGGGCCAACGTCCTGACTTTC. Its protein is CASSLESGSPGANVLTF.

The rearrangement uses TRBV28 and TRBJ2-3; TRBD2 matches at 15 bases. The J segment lost 2 bases and the V segment lost 3 bases, leaving 6 bases of the junction unmatched. From germline, CDR1 is MDHEN and CDR2 SYDVKM. This CDR3 has 18 residues. CDR3 DNA: TGTGCCAGCAGTTTGCCGTGGACTAGCGGGAGGGCCACAGATACGCAGTATTTT. Translated: CASSLPWTSGRATDTQYF.

The chain couples TRBV5-1 to TRBJ1-1, with TRBD1 identical over 9 bases. Looked up from germline, CDR1 is SGHRS and CDR2 is YFSETQ. The length of the CDR3 is 17 residues. The J segment lost 4 bases and the V segment lost 3 bases, leaving 13 bases of the junction unmatched. The CDR3 DNA reads TGCGCCAGCAGCTCGCTCCCTACGGGACAGGGCGTCACTGAAGCTTTCTTT. This encodes CASSSLPTGQGVTEAFF.

The V call is TRBV6-4, the J call TRBJ2-1; 14 bases align to TRBD2. Losses at the gene ends were 6 bases for V and 0 bases for J; bases not matched to a gene: 4. Germline CDR1 is MRHNA and CDR2 is SNTAGT. The CDR3 runs 17 residues. CDR3 loop: CASSPGTSGSSYNEQFF. Written as DNA, the CDR3 is TGTGCCAGCAGCCCCGGGACTAGCGGGAGCTCCTACAATGAGCAGTTCTTC.

This clone was recorded a few times. The chain recombines TRBV12-5 with TRBJ2-1, with 7 bases identical to TRBD2. Losses at the gene ends were 1 base for V and 1 base for J; bases not matched to a gene: 4. Germline CDR1 is LGHNT and CDR2 is FRNRAP. This CDR3 is built from 16 residues. The CDR3 is CASGLGLAGSYNEQFF. CDR3 sequence (DNA): TGTGCTAGTGGTTTGGGACTAGCTGGGTCCTACAATGAGCAGTTCTTC. Together with reference TRBV12-5 and TRBJ2-1, the CDR3 gives the full variable domain: DARVTQTPRHKVTEMGQEVTMRCQPILGHNTVFWYRQTMMQGLELLAYFRNRAPLDDSGMPKDRFSAEMPDATLATLKIQPSEPRDSAVYFCASGLGLAGSYNEQFFGPGTRLTVL.

V and J are TRBV12-5 and TRBJ2-1; TRBD2 aligns across 15 bases. V shed 3 bases, J shed 4 bases, and the junction held 16 bases outside the gene matches. This CDR3 has 21 residues. The V gene's germline CDR1 is LGHNT and CDR2 FRNRAP. In nucleotides, the CDR3 is TGTGCTAGTGGTTTTGTATCCCTGGGACTAGCGGGAGGAATCCATTACAATGAGCAGTTCTTC. Translated: CASGFVSLGLAGGIHYNEQFF.

V usage is TRBV4-3 and J usage is TRBJ1-5; no clear D gene. CDR1 LGHNA and CDR2 YSLEER come from the germline V gene. The CDR3 is 13 residues long. The V and J ends lost 0 bases and 3 bases respectively, with 3 bases between them. The CDR3 spells CASSQDYNQPQHF. The CDR3, as DNA: TGCGCCAGCAGCCAAGATTACAATCAGCCCCAGCATTTT.

The rearrangement uses TRBV9 and TRBJ2-1, with TRBD2 matching over 10 bases. With V trimmed by 2 bases and J by 6 bases, 2 bases remained unmatched. This CDR3 has 14 residues. The germline V gene has CDR1 SGDLS and CDR2 YYNGEE. In nucleotides, the CDR3 is TGTGCCAGCAGCGTTATAGCGGGAGGCAATGAGCAGTTCTTC. Translating it yields CASSVIAGGNEQFF.

In its sample, this clone was seen a few times. The chain links TRBV6-5 to TRBJ2-7; no clear D gene. The germline CDR1 and CDR2 sequences are MNHEY and SVGAGI. The CDR3 loop spans 13 amino acids. V was trimmed by 6 bases and J by 1 base, leaving 10 bases between them. CDR3 residues: CASRIGSSYEQYF. The CDR3 nucleotides read TGTGCCAGCAGAATCGGGTCATCCTACGAGCAGTACTTC.

The chain couples TRBV7-5 to TRBJ1-4. TRBV7-5 is deemed a pseudogene. The CDR3 length is 13 residues. The CDR3 sequence: CARRGDANEKLFF. The CDR3 DNA is TGTGCCAGAAGGGGGGACGCTAATGAAAAACTGTTTTTT.

The chain couples TRBV19 to TRBJ1-1; D is undetermined. Trimming took 8 bases from V and 1 from J, leaving 17 bases between them. Germline CDR1 and CDR2: LNHDA and SQIVND (reference sequence). The CDR3 is 15 residues long. Here the CDR3 reads CASRSSGFGNTEAFF. The CDR3 nucleotides are TGTGCCAGTCGATCGTCGGGATTCGGGAACACTGAAGCTTTCTTT. The complete variable domain, with remaining parts taken from reference TRBV19 and TRBJ1-1, reads DGGITQSPKYLFRKEGQNVTLSCEQNLNHDAMYWYRQDPGQGLRLIYYSQIVNDFQKGDIAEGYSVSREKKESFPLTVTSAQKNPTAFYLCASRSSGFGNTEAFFGQGTRLTVV.

V and J are TRBV28 and TRBJ2-1, with 13 bases aligning to TRBD2. The CDR3 extends over 15 amino acids. The junction had 5 bases not matched to a gene; V was cut back by 6 bases and J by 6 bases. Germline values: CDR1 MDHEN, CDR2 SYDVKM. CDR3 coding DNA: TGTGCCAGCAGCCGAACTAGCGGGAGGGCCAATGAGCAGTTCTTC. As protein: CASSRTSGRANEQFF.

The rearrangement joins TRBV27 to TRBJ2-2; 10 positions agree with TRBD2. Germline CDR1 reads MNHEY; CDR2 reads SMNVEV (reference sequence). J lost 5 bases, V lost 4 bases, and 16 bases had no gene match. The CDR3 spans 19 residues. The CDR3 sequence is CASSSGGTSAIRYTGELFF. In nucleotides, the CDR3 is TGTGCCAGCAGTTCCGGTGGGACTAGCGCGATTAGGTATACCGGGGAGCTGTTTTTT.

The V call is TRBV28, the J call TRBJ2-7; 11 bases agree with TRBD1. Germline CDR1 and CDR2: MDHEN and SYDVKM. The ends lost 6 bases at V and 5 bases at J; junction bases unmatched: 15. The CDR3 spans 17 residues. The CDR3 DNA is TGTGCCAGCAGATCCTCCGGGACAGGGGGTAGTATGAACGAGCAGTACTTC. Translation gives CASRSSGTGGSMNEQYF.

The chain is built from TRBV6-1 and TRBJ1-1; D perhaps matches TRBD1 (5 bases). Trimming took off 5 bases at V and 3 bases at J, with 13 bases between the two ends. The germline V gene encodes CDR1 MNHNS and CDR2 SASEGT. The CDR3 spans 14 residues. The CDR3 loop reads CASSRNLGDTEAFF. The CDR3 nucleotides are TGTGCCAGCAGTCGGAACCTGGGGGACACTGAAGCTTTCTTT.

This clone appeared a single time. The chain employs TRBV5-1 and TRBJ2-4, with D possibly matching TRBD2 (5 bases). Germline V CDR1 and CDR2: SGHRS, YFSETQ. Trimming removed 7 bases at V and 6 bases at J, with 14 bases between. The CDR3 runs to 13 residues. The CDR3 reads CASSSGGVNIQYF. DNA of the CDR3: TGCGCCAGCTCAAGCGGCGGAGTAAACATTCAGTACTTC.

The V call is TRBV6-5, the J call TRBJ2-3; D remains ambiguous. The V and J ends lost 7 bases and 6 bases respectively, with 11 bases between them. The germline V gene encodes CDR1 MNHEY and CDR2 SVGAGI. CDR3 length: 12 residues. The chain's CDR3 is CASTRLGDTQYF. The CDR3 DNA sequence: TGTGCCAGCACACGGCTCGGGGATACGCAGTATTTT.